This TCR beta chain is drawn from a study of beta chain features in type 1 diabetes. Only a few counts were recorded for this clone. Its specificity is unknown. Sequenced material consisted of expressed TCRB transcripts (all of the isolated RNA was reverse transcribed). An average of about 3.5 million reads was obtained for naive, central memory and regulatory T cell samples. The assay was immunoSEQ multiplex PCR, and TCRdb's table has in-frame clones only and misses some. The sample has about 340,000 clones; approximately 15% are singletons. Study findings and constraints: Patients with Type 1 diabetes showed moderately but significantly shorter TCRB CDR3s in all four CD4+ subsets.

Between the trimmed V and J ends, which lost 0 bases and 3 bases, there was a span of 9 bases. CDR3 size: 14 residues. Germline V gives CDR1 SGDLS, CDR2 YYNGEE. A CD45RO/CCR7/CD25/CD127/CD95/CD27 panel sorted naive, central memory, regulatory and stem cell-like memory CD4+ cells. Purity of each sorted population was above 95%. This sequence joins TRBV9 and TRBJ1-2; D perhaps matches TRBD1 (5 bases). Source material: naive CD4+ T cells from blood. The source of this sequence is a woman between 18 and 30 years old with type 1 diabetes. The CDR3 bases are TGTGCCAGCAGCGTAGGACAGACGGACTATGGCTACACCTTC. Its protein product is CASSVGQTDYGYTF.